This T cell receptor beta chain was identified during a study of blood T cell repertoires in COVID-19. Per the original data handling: Using reference gene primer amplification, nucleated cell counts were estimated. Libraries were prepared by immunoSEQ multiplex PCR; TCRdb keeps only in-frame clonotypes and omits some of them. V and J calls and clone size are as listed in that table; D and trimming were resolved from the DNA. Counted here are 350,000 or so clones, over 85% occurring once; the ten biggest clones make up 3.9%. Trimming left V 5 bases short and J 2 bases short, with 9 bases between. This CDR3 has 13 amino acids. The germline V gene encodes CDR1 SGHTA and CDR2 FQGTGA.

The chain uses TRBV7-3 and TRBJ2-5; D ambiguous. The receptor's source is a woman aged 60-75 years with COVID-19, enrolled during active disease. Sequenced: peripheral blood. The CDR3 region is CASSLLGQETQYF. The CDR3 region has the DNA TGTGCCAGCAGCCTTCTAGGACAAGAGACCCAGTACTTC.